A selection of T cell receptor beta chains follows, all from one sample in a study of post-analysis software for immune sequencing data. TCRdb ran MiXCR on the PCR reads and lists one entry per CDR3 protein. The sample lists 650,000 to 900,000 distinct CDR3 sequences; 46% were seen once. Material for sequencing was blood. All receptors come from a girl aged 10-17 years with multiple sclerosis. Both conserved end residues are part of each CDR3. A D gene is named only where the DNA matches it firmly. Clone size is stated in some rows and not others, as once, few, many or a class when expanded.

v_call: TRBV25-1
d_call: -
clone_size: -
j_call: TRBJ2-7
cdr3_aa: CGLFWGQGGSYEQYF
cdr3_nt: TGTGGTTTATTCTGGGGGCAGGGCGGATCCTACGAGCAGTACTTC

v_call: TRBV12-3/TRBV12-4
d_call: TRBD2
clone_size: -
j_call: TRBJ2-1
cdr3_aa: CASRTSTAYNEQFF
cdr3_nt: TGTGCCAGCAGGACTAGCACAGCCTACAATGAGCAGTTCTTC

v_call: TRBV24-1
d_call: -
clone_size: -
j_call: TRBJ1-2
cdr3_aa: CATRDRGYTF
cdr3_nt: TGTGCCACCAGGGACAGAGGCTACACCTTC

v_call: TRBV7-8
d_call: -
clone_size: -
j_call: TRBJ1-6
cdr3_aa: CASSKSPGGSPLHF
cdr3_nt: TGTGCCAGCAGCAAATCGCCGGGGGGATCACCCCTCCACTTT

v_call: TRBV20-1
d_call: -
clone_size: -
j_call: TRBJ1-5
cdr3_aa: CSAREGTAAWGQPQHF
cdr3_nt: TGCAGTGCTAGAGAGGGAACAGCGGCCTGGGGACAGCCCCAGCATTTT

v_call: TRBV7-8
d_call: -
clone_size: -
j_call: TRBJ2-1
cdr3_aa: CASSLLGLIREQFF
cdr3_nt: TGTGCCAGCAGCTTATTAGGACTAATTCGTGAGCAGTTCTTC

v_call: TRBV6-1
d_call: -
clone_size: once
j_call: TRBJ1-1
cdr3_aa: CASTRGPEAFF
cdr3_nt: TGTGCCAGCACCCGCGGGCCTGAAGCTTTCTTT

v_call: TRBV4-1
d_call: TRBD1
clone_size: -
j_call: TRBJ2-7
cdr3_aa: CASSPSGGTGTYEQYF
cdr3_nt: TGCGCCAGCAGCCCCTCAGGGGGGACAGGTACCTACGAGCAGTACTTC

v_call: TRBV7-7
d_call: -
clone_size: few
j_call: TRBJ2-1
cdr3_aa: CASSFFYSSYNEQFF
cdr3_nt: TGTGCTAGCAGCTTTTTCTATAGCTCCTACAATGAGCAGTTCTTC

v_call: TRBV11-2
d_call: -
clone_size: -
j_call: TRBJ1-2
cdr3_aa: CASSLGHMNYGYTF
cdr3_nt: TGTGCCAGCAGCTTAGGCCACATGAACTATGGCTACACCTTC

v_call: TRBV7-9
d_call: -
clone_size: -
j_call: TRBJ2-4
cdr3_aa: CASSPTWGEAQYF
cdr3_nt: TGTGCCAGCAGCCCGACCTGGGGAGAGGCCCAGTACTTC

v_call: TRBV6-5
d_call: -
clone_size: few
j_call: TRBJ2-3
cdr3_aa: CASSYTSSTDTQYF
cdr3_nt: TGTGCCAGCAGTTATACTAGCAGCACAGATACGCAGTATTTT

v_call: TRBV28
d_call: TRBD2
clone_size: few
j_call: TRBJ2-5
cdr3_aa: CASSRDQGSGSRETQYF
cdr3_nt: TGTGCCAGCAGTCGAGACCAGGGTAGCGGGAGTCGGGAGACCCAGTACTTC

v_call: TRBV11-2
d_call: -
clone_size: -
j_call: TRBJ2-1
cdr3_aa: CASTQYPLLAHIYNEQFF
cdr3_nt: TGTGCCAGCACCCAATATCCCCTTCTAGCGCACATCTACAATGAGCAGTTCTTC

v_call: TRBV29-1
d_call: TRBD1
clone_size: many
j_call: TRBJ2-5
cdr3_aa: CSVSGTGRQETQYF
cdr3_nt: TGCAGCGTCTCCGGGACAGGTAGACAAGAGACCCAGTACTTC

v_call: TRBV10-3
d_call: -
clone_size: -
j_call: TRBJ1-1
cdr3_aa: CAISESLVATEAFF
cdr3_nt: TGTGCCATCAGTGAGTCGCTGGTGGCAACTGAAGCTTTCTTT

v_call: TRBV7-9
d_call: -
clone_size: few
j_call: TRBJ2-3
cdr3_aa: CASSPSTTDTQYF
cdr3_nt: TGTGCCAGCAGCCCCTCGACCACAGATACGCAGTATTTT

v_call: TRBV7-8
d_call: TRBD1
clone_size: -
j_call: TRBJ2-7
cdr3_aa: CASSLVLGQGAYEQYF
cdr3_nt: TGTGCCAGCAGCTTAGTGCTTGGACAGGGGGCGTACGAGCAGTACTTC

v_call: TRBV6-5
d_call: TRBD2
clone_size: -
j_call: TRBJ2-1
cdr3_aa: CASSYSGTSDEQFF
cdr3_nt: TGTGCCAGCAGTTACTCGGGGACTAGCGATGAGCAGTTCTTC

v_call: TRBV20-1
d_call: -
clone_size: -
j_call: TRBJ2-7
cdr3_aa: CSAWTGTYSYEQYF
cdr3_nt: TGCAGTGCTTGGACCGGGACCTACTCCTACGAGCAGTACTTC

v_call: TRBV10-3
d_call: -
clone_size: -
j_call: TRBJ1-2
cdr3_aa: CAISDSRGPGYTF
cdr3_nt: TGTGCCATCAGCGATAGTCGAGGGCCTGGCTACACCTTC

v_call: TRBV28
d_call: TRBD1
clone_size: -
j_call: TRBJ2-5
cdr3_aa: CASSLGQVQEETQYF
cdr3_nt: TGTGCCAGCAGCTTGGGACAGGTTCAGGAAGAGACCCAGTACTTC

v_call: TRBV12-3/TRBV12-4
d_call: TRBD1
clone_size: -
j_call: TRBJ1-2
cdr3_aa: CASSSVDLTGAYGYTF
cdr3_nt: TGTGCCAGCAGTTCGGTCGACCTAACAGGGGCCTATGGCTACACCTTC

v_call: TRBV4-1
d_call: -
clone_size: few
j_call: TRBJ2-3
cdr3_aa: CASSQEDSDTDTQYF
cdr3_nt: TGCGCCAGCAGCCAAGAGGACAGCGACACAGATACGCAGTATTTT

v_call: TRBV7-2
d_call: -
clone_size: many
j_call: TRBJ1-5
cdr3_aa: CASSLRATWGQPQHF
cdr3_nt: TGTGCCAGCAGCTTAAGGGCTACGTGGGGACAGCCCCAGCATTTT

v_call: TRBV6-5
d_call: TRBD1
clone_size: few
j_call: TRBJ1-2
cdr3_aa: CASRPNVQGGDGYTF
cdr3_nt: TGTGCCAGCAGACCGAACGTTCAGGGGGGGGATGGCTACACCTTC

v_call: TRBV6-2/TRBV6-3
d_call: TRBD2
clone_size: -
j_call: TRBJ2-7
cdr3_aa: CASTGGPSYEQYF
cdr3_nt: TGTGCCAGCACGGGAGGGCCCTCCTACGAGCAGTACTTC

v_call: TRBV9
d_call: -
clone_size: once
j_call: TRBJ1-2
cdr3_aa: CASGGGPNYGYTF
cdr3_nt: TGTGCCAGCGGGGGGGGGCCCAACTATGGCTACACCTTC

v_call: TRBV20-1
d_call: TRBD2
clone_size: few
j_call: TRBJ2-1
cdr3_aa: CSAPSSGRSEQFF
cdr3_nt: TGCAGTGCTCCTTCTAGCGGGAGGAGCGAGCAGTTCTTC

v_call: TRBV4-1
d_call: -
clone_size: -
j_call: TRBJ2-5
cdr3_aa: CASSQDNPGTGTQYF
cdr3_nt: TGCGCCAGCAGCCAAGATAACCCCGGTACGGGGACCCAGTACTTC

v_call: TRBV20-1
d_call: TRBD1
clone_size: -
j_call: TRBJ1-5
cdr3_aa: CSASTGQGQPQHF
cdr3_nt: TGCAGTGCCTCCACCGGACAGGGGCAGCCCCAGCATTTT

v_call: TRBV10-3
d_call: TRBD2
clone_size: -
j_call: TRBJ2-7
cdr3_aa: CAMSATAGGPYEQYF
cdr3_nt: TGTGCCATGAGTGCTACAGCGGGAGGGCCCTACGAGCAGTACTTC

v_call: TRBV5-1
d_call: -
clone_size: -
j_call: TRBJ1-2
cdr3_aa: CASSLEWQGIGYTF
cdr3_nt: TGCGCCAGCAGCTTGGAGTGGCAGGGGATTGGCTACACCTTC

v_call: TRBV20-1
d_call: TRBD1
clone_size: -
j_call: TRBJ2-7
cdr3_aa: CSARAGQGHEQYF
cdr3_nt: TGCAGTGCTAGGGCGGGACAGGGGCACGAGCAGTACTTC

v_call: TRBV21-1
d_call: -
clone_size: few
j_call: TRBJ1-2
cdr3_aa: CASSLRGGRWLGYGYTF
cdr3_nt: TGTGCCAGCAGCCTAAGGGGGGGGCGATGGCTAGGGTATGGCTACACCTTC

v_call: TRBV9
d_call: TRBD1
clone_size: -
j_call: TRBJ2-3
cdr3_aa: CASSNNRDREIGTDTQYF
cdr3_nt: TGTGCCAGCAGCAACAACCGGGACAGGGAGATAGGCACAGATACGCAGTATTTT

v_call: TRBV7-2
d_call: -
clone_size: -
j_call: TRBJ1-2
cdr3_aa: CASSLVGSPDSYGYTF
cdr3_nt: TGTGCCAGCAGCTTAGTTGGGTCGCCGGACAGCTATGGCTACACCTTC

v_call: TRBV12-3/TRBV12-4
d_call: -
clone_size: -
j_call: TRBJ2-1
cdr3_aa: CASSLDRRFIYEQFF
cdr3_nt: TGTGCCAGCAGTTTGGACAGACGGTTTATTTATGAGCAGTTCTTC

v_call: TRBV29-1
d_call: TRBD1
clone_size: few
j_call: TRBJ2-5
cdr3_aa: CSVWTGDYNEQYF
cdr3_nt: TGCAGCGTCTGGACAGGAGACTACAATGAGCAGTACTTC

v_call: TRBV11-1
d_call: TRBD2
clone_size: -
j_call: TRBJ2-5
cdr3_aa: CASSPRLAGDVETQYF
cdr3_nt: TGTGCCAGCAGCCCGCGACTAGCGGGAGATGTGGAGACCCAGTACTTC

v_call: TRBV7-2
d_call: -
clone_size: -
j_call: TRBJ1-1
cdr3_aa: CASSASVRSEAFF
cdr3_nt: TGTGCCAGCAGCGCGAGTGTGCGGTCCGAGGCTTTCTTT

v_call: TRBV20-1
d_call: TRBD2
clone_size: -
j_call: TRBJ2-1
cdr3_aa: CSAVLAGGNNEQFF
cdr3_nt: TGCAGTGCCGTACTAGCGGGAGGGAACAATGAGCAGTTCTTC

v_call: TRBV6-6
d_call: -
clone_size: -
j_call: TRBJ2-7
cdr3_aa: CASSFQITPLQYF
cdr3_nt: TGTGCCAGCAGTTTCCAAATCACCCCTCTGCAGTACTTC

v_call: TRBV7-9
d_call: -
clone_size: few
j_call: TRBJ2-3
cdr3_aa: CASSPATGPFADTQYF
cdr3_nt: TGTGCCAGCAGCCCCGCGACAGGTCCTTTCGCAGATACGCAGTATTTT

v_call: TRBV6-1
d_call: TRBD1
clone_size: -
j_call: TRBJ1-2
cdr3_aa: CASSETTGDRGYTF
cdr3_nt: TGTGCCAGTAGTGAGACTACAGGGGATCGTGGCTACACCTTT

v_call: TRBV30
d_call: -
clone_size: few
j_call: TRBJ2-1
cdr3_aa: CALISGTYNEQFF
cdr3_nt: TGTGCCTTAATTAGCGGAACCTACAATGAGCAGTTCTTC

v_call: TRBV5-5
d_call: TRBD2
clone_size: few
j_call: TRBJ2-3
cdr3_aa: CASSPRLAGYTDTQYF
cdr3_nt: TGTGCCAGCAGCCCCCGACTAGCGGGGTACACAGATACGCAGTATTTT

v_call: TRBV24-1
d_call: -
clone_size: -
j_call: TRBJ2-1
cdr3_aa: CATSVGSNEQFF
cdr3_nt: TGTGCCACCAGTGTGGGGAGCAATGAGCAGTTCTTC

v_call: TRBV2
d_call: TRBD1
clone_size: -
j_call: TRBJ2-7
cdr3_aa: CATQSRDRAYEQYF
cdr3_nt: TGTGCCACACAATCACGGGACAGAGCCTACGAGCAGTACTTC

v_call: TRBV7-9
d_call: TRBD1
clone_size: -
j_call: TRBJ1-4
cdr3_aa: CASSKGTGATNEKLFF
cdr3_nt: TGTGCCAGCAGCAAAGGGACAGGTGCAACTAATGAAAAACTGTTTTTT

v_call: TRBV5-1
d_call: -
clone_size: -
j_call: TRBJ2-1
cdr3_aa: CASSLAGGSPHEQFF
cdr3_nt: TGCGCCAGCAGCTTGGCTGGGGGATCTCCCCATGAGCAGTTCTTC

v_call: TRBV20-1
d_call: -
clone_size: -
j_call: TRBJ1-1
cdr3_aa: CSARDPTMGVMGGGEAFF
cdr3_nt: TGCAGTGCTAGAGATCCAACGATGGGAGTAATGGGTGGGGGTGAAGCTTTCTTT

v_call: TRBV24-1
d_call: -
clone_size: -
j_call: TRBJ2-7
cdr3_aa: CATSDPGDTNEQYF
cdr3_nt: TGTGCCACCAGTGACCCAGGGGATACTAACGAGCAGTACTTC

v_call: TRBV4-1
d_call: -
clone_size: -
j_call: TRBJ1-2
cdr3_aa: CASSHPGDYGYTF
cdr3_nt: TGCGCCAGCAGCCACCCAGGAGACTATGGCTACACCTTC

v_call: TRBV10-3
d_call: -
clone_size: -
j_call: TRBJ1-1
cdr3_aa: CAIGMNTEAFF
cdr3_nt: TGTGCCATTGGCATGAACACTGAAGCTTTCTTT

v_call: TRBV6-2/TRBV6-3
d_call: TRBD2
clone_size: few
j_call: TRBJ2-7
cdr3_aa: CASSKSPSGSVYEQYF
cdr3_nt: TGTGCCAGCAGCAAAAGCCCAAGCGGGAGTGTCTACGAGCAGTACTTC

v_call: TRBV7-3
d_call: TRBD1
clone_size: -
j_call: TRBJ1-2
cdr3_aa: CASSLSGTGDGYTF
cdr3_nt: TGTGCCAGCAGTCTGTCCGGGACAGGGGATGGCTACACCTTC